This TCR beta chain comes out of a study of blood T cell repertoires in COVID-19 (dated by TCRdb to the early 2020s). Study-wide context: Samples from collaborators originated in the United States, Italy and Spain and spanned both the acute and convalescent phases of COVID-19. The material from the prospective study consisted of cDNA or gDNA derived from T cells, B-cell-depleted T cells, or PBMCs. The sample metadata nearly always contained a de-identified subject ID, COVID-19 status, age in years and sex. Where available, HLA class I and class II types were obtained from metadata supplied by the sample provider rather than from assay-based typing. The repertoires were released in a freely available public database intended as a resource for research on the immune response to SARS-CoV-2. Samples were obtained from the ongoing ImmuneRACE study (first 160 participants) and from 1,254 subjects provided by 6 global collaborators. Deeply sampled blood TCRbeta repertoires from subjects exposed to, actively infected with, or recovered from COVID-19 were included in the dataset. Paper-wide results and their limitations: The amount of clinical and demographic metadata varied by source and participant and was provided uncurated.

The immunoSEQ Assay, a bias-controlled multiplex PCR, was used to amplify TCRbeta CDR3 regions from genomic DNA. The paper's processing steps were these. The number of nucleated cells in each sample was estimated by amplification of reference gene primers within the assay. To quantify the absolute abundance of each unique TCRbeta CDR3 rearrangement, sequence reads were collapsed and filtered. For each sample, productive Simpson clonality was calculated as the square root of Simpson's diversity index across productive rearrangements. TCRdb took over this immuneACCESS table, retaining in-frame rearrangements with V and J assigned. Such tables are incomplete; in checked studies, under half of the missing clones stem from an unresolved V gene, and the remainder is unexplained. The V and J calls and clone size were taken over from that table, and D and trimming were inferred from the DNA. A total of 310,000 or so clones appear in this sample, roughly nine tenths of them only once. Roughly 6.7% of the sample comes from the top ten.

Another Seattle source contributed samples from volunteer blood donors who had recovered from COVID-19. The collaborating institutions used their own protocols to collect whole blood in K2EDTA tubes. For TCRbeta analysis, collaborator samples were shipped as frozen whole blood, as isolated PBMCs, or as DNA extracted from either sample type. About this clone itself: Its cognate antigen has yet to be identified. Base qualities are missing; no much larger clone stands one base away.

V ends up 4 bases short and J 0 bases short, with an unmatched junction base count of 6. Looking up the germline V gene yields CDR1 MGHRA and CDR2 YSYEKL. Taken from cysteine to phenylalanine, the CDR3 has 15 residues. Solely the CDR3 DNA is kept, with 45 bases framed from the first base. Recombination connected TRBV4-1 to TRBJ2-7; TRBD1 fits 7 bases in the junction. The TCR comes from a young man who had recovered from COVID-19. Sequencing input: peripheral blood. The encoded CDR3 is CASSPGQYSSYEQYF. The DNA sequence is TGCGCCAGCAGCCCGGGACAGTACAGCTCCTACGAGCAGTACTTC.